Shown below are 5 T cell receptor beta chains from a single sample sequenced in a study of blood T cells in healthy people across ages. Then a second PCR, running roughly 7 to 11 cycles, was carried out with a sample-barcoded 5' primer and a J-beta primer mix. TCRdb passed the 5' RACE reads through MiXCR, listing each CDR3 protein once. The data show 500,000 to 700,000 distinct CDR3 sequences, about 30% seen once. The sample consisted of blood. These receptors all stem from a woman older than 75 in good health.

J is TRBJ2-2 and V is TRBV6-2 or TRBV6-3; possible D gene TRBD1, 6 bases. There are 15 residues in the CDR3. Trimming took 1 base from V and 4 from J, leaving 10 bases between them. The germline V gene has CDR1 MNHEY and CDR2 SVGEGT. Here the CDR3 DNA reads TGTGCCAGCAGTTACTTACAGGGTGGCACCGGGGAGCTGTTTTTT. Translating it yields CASSYLQGGTGELFF.

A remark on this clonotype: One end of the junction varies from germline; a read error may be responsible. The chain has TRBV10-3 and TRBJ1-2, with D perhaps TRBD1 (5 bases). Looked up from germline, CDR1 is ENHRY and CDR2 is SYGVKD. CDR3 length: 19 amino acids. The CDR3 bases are TGTGCCATCAGTGAGGGTTCCGGGACTGGGATTGAAGCTAACTATGACTACACCTTC. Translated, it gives CAISEGSGTGIEANYDYTF.

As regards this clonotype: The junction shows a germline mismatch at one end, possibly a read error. CDR3 DNA: TGTGTCAGCAGCAGTTTAGGGGGAAGCACAGATACGCAGTATTTT. Residues: CVSSSLGGSTDTQYF. V is TRBV14 and J is TRBJ2-3, with a possible D match to TRBD1 (6 bases). Germline assignment: CDR1 SGHDN and CDR2 FVKESK. The CDR3 length is 15 residues.

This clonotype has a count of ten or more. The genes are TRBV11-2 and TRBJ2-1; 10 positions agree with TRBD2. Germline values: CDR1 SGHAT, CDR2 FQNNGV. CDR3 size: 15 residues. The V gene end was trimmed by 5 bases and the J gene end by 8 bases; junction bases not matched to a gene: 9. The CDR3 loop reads CASSRIAGGFDEQFF. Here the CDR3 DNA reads TGTGCCAGCAGCCGAATAGCGGGGGGTTTCGATGAGCAGTTCTTC.

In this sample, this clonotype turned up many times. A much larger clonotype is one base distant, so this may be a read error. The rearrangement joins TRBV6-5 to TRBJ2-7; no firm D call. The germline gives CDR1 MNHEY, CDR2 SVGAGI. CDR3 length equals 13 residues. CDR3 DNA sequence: TGTGCCAGCAGAGCAGGTGGCTCCCACGAGCAGTACTTC. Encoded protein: CASRAGGSHEQYF.